This entry lists 23 T cell receptor beta chains sequenced from one sample in a study of blood T cell repertoires in COVID-19. Using immunoSEQ multiplex PCR, the repertoire was profiled, and TCRdb retains in-frame clones only, with some absent. This table holds 59,000 or so clones, around 79% found once. Sequencing input: peripheral blood. The receptors derive from a man in his fifties or sixties with acute or convalescent COVID-19.

This chain joins TRBV5-1 and TRBJ2-5, with 7 nucleotides matching TRBD1. J lost 5 bases, V lost 4 bases, and 8 bases had no gene match. This CDR3 region has 14 residues. The germline V gene encodes CDR1 SGHRS and CDR2 YFSETQ. The CDR3 protein is CASSATGAPETQYF. In nucleotides, the CDR3 is TGCGCCAGCAGCGCTACAGGGGCGCCGGAGACCCAGTACTTC.

CDR3 loop: CASSVGQNSNYGYTF. The DNA of the CDR3 is TGTGCCAGCAGCGTGGGACAGAACTCTAACTATGGCTACACCTTC. The chain employs TRBV7-9 and TRBJ1-2, with TRBD1 matching 7 bases. This CDR3 spans 15 amino acids. Germline V gene data show CDR1 as SEHNR and CDR2 as FQNEAQ (reference sequence). Trimming took 5 bases from V and 0 from J; bases not matched to a gene: 6.

The rearrangement links TRBV2 to TRBJ1-5, with D possibly being TRBD1 (5 bases). In germline, CDR1 is SNHLY, CDR2 FYNNEI. This CDR3 is built from 13 residues. Trimming left V 8 bases short and J 9 bases short, with 17 bases between. CDR3 amino acids: CASGDGTLGPQHF. The CDR3 bases are TGTGCCAGCGGCGACGGGACTCTGGGGCCCCAGCATTTT.

The chain employs TRBV28 and TRBJ2-7; 9 positions match TRBD2. The germline V gene has CDR1 MDHEN and CDR2 SYDVKM. CDR3 length: 16 amino acids. V trimming: 5 bases; J trimming: 3 bases; junction bases outside the gene matches: 11. Written as DNA, the CDR3 is TGTGCCAGCAGTCCTCTTAGCGGGAGCGTGATCTACGAGCAGTACTTC. Translating it yields CASSPLSGSVIYEQYF.

V gene TRBV9 combines with J gene TRBJ2-7; 7 bases are a match to TRBD2. J lost 1 base, V lost 0 bases, and 7 bases had no gene match. Germline CDR1 is SGDLS and CDR2 is YYNGEE. The CDR3 loop spans 16 amino acids. CDR3 sequence reads: CASSVGASGFSYEQYF. DNA for the CDR3: TGTGCCAGCAGCGTAGGGGCTAGCGGATTTTCCTACGAGCAGTACTTC.

J is TRBJ1-2 and V is TRBV19; D remains unclear. The V and J ends lost 4 bases and 4 bases respectively, with 4 bases between them. CDR1 and CDR2 from the germline V gene are LNHDA and SQIVND (reference sequence). There are 11 residues in the CDR3. CDR3: CASSTRYGYTF. Written as DNA, the CDR3 is TGTGCCAGTAGTACCCGCTATGGCTACACCTTC.

Here the CDR3 DNA reads TGTGCCAGCAGCTTGACAATGAACACTGAAGCTTTCTTT. It yields the protein CASSLTMNTEAFF. V is TRBV7-3 and J is TRBJ1-1, with D hard to call. The CDR3 spans 13 residues. With 3 bases removed from V and 0 bases from J, the gap between germline ends came to 5 bases. The germline CDR1 and CDR2 sequences are SGHTA and FQGTGA.

This clone was counted a few times. The chain has TRBV7-9 and TRBJ1-2; TRBD1 might be the D (6 bases). The CDR3 is made up of 14 amino acids. Trimming removed 5 bases from V and 5 bases from J, with 15 bases in between. Germline V gene data show CDR1 as SEHNR and CDR2 as FQNEAQ (reference sequence). The CDR3 DNA sequence: TGTGCCAGCAGCCCCCGGGGGGCGTTGTATGGCTACACCTTC. Its protein product is CASSPRGALYGYTF. The full variable domain, completed using reference TRBV7-9 and TRBJ1-2, is DTGVSQNPRHKITKRGQNVTFRCDPISEHNRLYWYRQTLGQGPEFLTYFQNEAQLEKSRLLSDRFSAERPKGSFSTLEIQRTEQGDSAMYLCASSPRGALYGYTFGSGTRLTVV.

This clone turned up a few times. The V gene is TRBV30, the J gene TRBJ2-1; a possible D gene is TRBD2 (6 bases). This CDR3 comprises 14 residues. Germline loops: CDR1 GTSNPN, CDR2 SVGIG (reference sequence). Trimming removed 2 bases at V and 7 bases at J, with 15 bases between. The CDR3 protein is CAWSPWAEGNEQFF. The CDR3 region has the DNA TGTGCCTGGAGTCCTTGGGCGGAGGGAAATGAGCAGTTCTTC. Full variable domain (outside the CDR3, taken from reference TRBV30 and TRBJ2-1): SQTIHQWPATLVQPVGSPLSLECTVEGTSNPNLYWYRQAAGRGLQLLFYSVGIGQISSEVPQNLSASRPQDRQFILSSKKLLLSDSGFYLCAWSPWAEGNEQFFGPGTRLTVL.

This chain's CDR3 is CASSLVAGVTEQFF. The CDR3 DNA reads as TGTGCCAGCAGCTTGGTAGCGGGAGTAACTGAGCAGTTCTTC. J is TRBJ2-1 and V is TRBV11-2, with 9 bases that match TRBD2. V was pared by 3 bases and J by 9 bases, with 6 bases of the junction left unmatched. Germline values: CDR1 SGHAT, CDR2 FQNNGV. The CDR3 loop spans 14 amino acids.

This chain connects TRBV6-6 to TRBJ2-7; D might be TRBD1 (7 bases). The germline gives CDR1 MNHNY, CDR2 SVGAGI (reference sequence). Trimming pared 8 bases from V and 3 bases from J, leaving 20 bases between. CDR3 size: 15 residues. In DNA, the CDR3 is TGTGCCAGCCGCGGGACAGTCGGGGACCGCTACGAGCAGTACTTC. Protein: CASRGTVGDRYEQYF.

The rearrangement joins TRBV6-5 to TRBJ2-7; D ambiguous. The CDR3 covers 14 residues. Germline assignment: CDR1 MNHEY and CDR2 SVGAGI. The germline V and J ends were trimmed by 6 bases and 0 bases, with 12 bases remaining between them. This CDR3 is CASRGRVSSYEQYF. CDR3 DNA: TGTGCCAGCAGGGGTCGGGTGAGCTCCTACGAGCAGTACTTC.

This clone came up a few times. The chain employs TRBV27 and TRBJ1-2; 8 nucleotides agree with TRBD1. Germline V gene lookup returns CDR1 MNHEY and CDR2 SMNVEV (reference sequence). V was pared by 4 bases and J by 5 bases, with 9 bases of the junction left unmatched. The CDR3 length is 15 residues. Written as DNA, the CDR3 is TGTGCCAGCAGTTCGCCGGGACAGGACTTATATGGCTACACCTTC. Its translation is CASSSPGQDLYGYTF.

CDR3 coding DNA: TGTGCCAGCAGTTTAGAAGGACTAGCGGGGAGGGAGCAGTACTTC. Its protein product is CASSLEGLAGREQYF. This chain links TRBV27 with TRBJ2-7, with TRBD2 matching 12 bases. The V and J ends lost 2 bases and 7 bases, in that order; junction bases with no gene match: 6. Per the germline V gene, CDR1 is MNHEY and CDR2 is SMNVEV (reference sequence). This CDR3 has 15 amino acids.

V usage is TRBV29-1 and J usage is TRBJ2-7, with TRBD1 identical over 9 bases. The J segment lost 4 bases and the V segment lost 4 bases, leaving 2 bases of the junction unmatched. The CDR3 runs to 12 residues. CDR1 is SQVTM and CDR2 is ANQGSEA in the germline V gene. The CDR3 loop is CSVGGQGYEQYF. CDR3 nucleotides: TGCAGCGTTGGCGGACAGGGGTACGAGCAGTACTTC.

This clone occurred a few times. The CDR3 loop is CASSLWGGNQPQHF. CDR3 coding DNA: TGTGCCAGCAGCTTATGGGGGGGGAATCAGCCCCAGCATTTT. V and J are TRBV11-2 and TRBJ1-5; possibly TRBD1 for D (5 bases). This CDR3 region has 14 residues. The V gene lost 2 bases and the J gene lost 4 bases, with 9 bases spanning the gap. In germline, CDR1 is SGHAT, CDR2 FQNNGV.

V gene TRBV7-2 combines with J gene TRBJ1-5; TRBD1 matches at 8 bases. This CDR3 region has 18 residues. The germline V gene encodes CDR1 SGHTA and CDR2 FQGNSA. V lost 1 base, J lost 3 bases, and 11 bases stayed unmatched. CDR3 protein: CASSLDLRDRGFNQPQHF. CDR3 nucleotides: TGTGCCAGCAGCTTAGACTTAAGAGACAGGGGATTCAATCAGCCCCAGCATTTT. The variable domain in full, with the rest retrieved from reference TRBV7-2 and TRBJ1-5, is GAGVSQSPSNKVTEKGKDVELRCDPISGHTALYWYRQSLGQGLEFLIYFQGNSAPDKSGLPSDRFSAERTGGSVSTLTIQRTQQEDSAVYLCASSLDLRDRGFNQPQHFGDGTRLSIL.

V usage is TRBV7-9 and J usage is TRBJ1-1; 7 nucleotides agree with TRBD1. V trimming: 4 bases; J trimming: 11 bases; junction bases outside the gene matches: 13. Germline lookup yields CDR1 SEHNR and CDR2 FQNEAQ (reference sequence). This CDR3 is built from 14 residues. CDR3 loop: CASSYTGDVGEAFF. For the CDR3, the DNA is TGTGCCAGCAGCTACACAGGGGATGTCGGTGAGGCTTTCTTT. The variable domain in full, with the rest retrieved from reference TRBV7-9 and TRBJ1-1, is DTGVSQNPRHKITKRGQNVTFRCDPISEHNRLYWYRQTLGQGPEFLTYFQNEAQLEKSRLLSDRFSAERPKGSFSTLEIQRTEQGDSAMYLCASSYTGDVGEAFFGQGTRLTVV.

This clone turned up a few times. J is TRBJ2-5 and V is TRBV7-2; 9 positions agree with TRBD2. CDR1 SGHTA and CDR2 FQGNSA come from the germline V gene. With 2 bases clipped from V and 1 base from J, the junction kept 5 bases outside the gene matches. This CDR3 region has 16 residues. The CDR3 reads CASSLYPSGVQETQYF. DNA for the CDR3: TGTGCCAGCAGCTTATATCCTAGCGGGGTCCAAGAGACCCAGTACTTC.

V gene TRBV7-3 combines with J gene TRBJ1-2; TRBD1 aligns across 8 bases. The length of the CDR3 is 13 residues. The germline V gene encodes CDR1 SGHTA and CDR2 FQGTGA. Germline trimming cut 4 bases from V and 6 bases from J; bases unmatched to any gene: 4. This CDR3 reads CASSSDREDGYTF. CDR3 in DNA: TGTGCCAGCAGCTCGGACAGGGAAGATGGCTACACCTTC.

This chain connects TRBV3-1 (or the pseudogene TRBV3-2) to TRBJ1-2; 8 nucleotides line up with TRBD1. Germline trimming cut 0 bases from V and 4 bases from J; bases unmatched to any gene: 1. Germline V gene sequence: CDR1 LGHDT, CDR2 YNNKEL (reference sequence). The CDR3 consists of 14 residues. CDR3 sequence: CASSQDGTGYGYTF. CDR3 sequence (DNA): TGTGCCAGCAGCCAAGATGGGACAGGCTATGGCTACACCTTC.

The chain joins TRBV9 to TRBJ1-5; D perhaps matches TRBD1 (6 bases). Germline CDR1 is SGDLS and CDR2 is YYNGEE. V shed 0 bases and J shed 4 bases, with 8 bases lying between them. This CDR3 spans 14 amino acids. The CDR3 nucleotides read TGTGCCAGCAGCGTAGGGACAGCTAATCAGCCCCAGCATTTT. This sequence encodes CASSVGTANQPQHF.

The V call is TRBV19, the J call TRBJ1-2; no clear D. From germline, CDR1 is LNHDA and CDR2 SQIVND (reference sequence). CDR3 length: 15 residues. The V gene lost 0 bases and the J gene lost 6 bases, with 14 bases spanning the gap. The chain's CDR3 is CASSIDRQLYNGYTF. The CDR3 DNA reads TGTGCCAGTAGTATAGATCGTCAGTTATACAATGGCTACACCTTC.